This T cell receptor beta chain was recovered during a study of identical twins' blood T cells. The study's findings and limits: Out-of-frame TCRbeta clonotypes reportedly had markedly more similar V usage in twins than unrelated donors.

Trimming cost V 4 bases and J 2 bases, with 16 bases left between them. The germline CDR1 and CDR2 sequences are DFQATT and SNEGSKA (reference sequence). The CDR3 totals 15 residues. TCRdb ran MiXCR on the 5' RACE reads and lists one entry per CDR3 protein. The sample includes a few hundred thousand distinct CDR3 sequences, roughly 31% of them seen just once. This clonotype was detected once. Its target is not known. This TCR derives from a woman between 18 and 49 years old in good health. The rearrangement links TRBV20-1 to TRBJ2-3, with D perhaps TRBD1 (5 bases). Sequences were obtained from PBMCs. The CDR3 loop is CSAMSGAVHTDTQYF. DNA of the CDR3: TGCAGTGCTATGAGTGGGGCAGTACACACAGATACGCAGTATTTT.